This T cell receptor (beta chain) was profiled in a study of T cell responses to AZD1222 COVID-19 vaccine. About the study: The analysis combined second doses at about 4 or about 12 weeks. Study-wide points: No day 14 peak samples; only post-peak repertoires were characterized. Epitopes outside B.1.351 and B.1.1.7 mutated regions reportedly drew nearly half of spike TCRs.

The CDR3 runs to 17 residues. The V segment lost 1 base and the J segment 3 bases; nucleotides outside the gene matches: 11. Germline V gene sequence: CDR1 MDHEN, CDR2 SYDVKM. As regards this clone: Its antigen is still unknown.

Measured with immunoSEQ multiplex PCR; TCRdb has only the in-frame clones, and not every one. The data hold under 130,000 clones, with about 93% observed a single time. This TCR was sampled from an adult in good health. The gene calls are TRBV28 and TRBJ2-5, with 7 bases lining up with TRBD1. Sequencing used peripheral blood, obtained on day 0 of AZD1222 vaccination. The CDR3 bases are TGTGCCAGCAGTTTATCCCGATCCGGGACAGAGAAAGAGACCCAGTACTTC. Translated, it gives CASSLSRSGTEKETQYF.